This T cell receptor beta chain was sequenced for a study of blood T cell repertoires in COVID-19. Study-wide background: Specimens from acute and convalescent COVID-19 originated in the United States, Italy and Spain.

The table came from immunoSEQ multiplex PCR; TCRdb's copy has only in-frame clones and leaves some out. The sample lists some 180,000 clones; approximately 80% were seen once. The receptor comes from a man aged 50 to 60 who had recovered from COVID-19. Sequencing input: peripheral blood.

Here the CDR3 DNA reads TGTGCCAGCAGTTTAAGGACAGGTAACAATGAGCAGTTCTTC. Residues: CASSLRTGNNEQFF. This chain links TRBV28 with TRBJ2-1, with 7 bases that match TRBD1. This CDR3 is 14 amino acids long. Looked up from germline, CDR1 is MDHEN and CDR2 is SYDVKM. Trimming at V came to 2 bases and at J to 5 bases, leaving 3 bases not matched to a gene.